The next 23 T cell receptor beta chains were all read from a single sample in a study of cytomegalovirus exposure and HLA in healthy donors. Primers: 60 Vbeta forward and 13 Jbeta reverse. TCRdb's table, derived via immunoSEQ multiplex PCR, lists solely in-frame clones and lacks some. In the table there are roughly 240,000 clones, approximately 84% of which are singletons. The sample taken for sequencing was PBMCs. These TCRs come from a girl aged 2-10 years in good health and CMV-seronegative.

The chain uses TRBV29-1 and TRBJ1-3, with D uncertain. Germline assignment: CDR1 SQVTM and CDR2 ANQGSEA. Trimming left V 6 bases short and J 2 bases short, with 20 bases between. CDR3 length: 16 amino acids. The CDR3 DNA reads TGCAGCGTCATCCTGGAGGTCGATACAGCTGGAAACACCATATATTTT. Translation gives CSVILEVDTAGNTIYF.

The chain combines TRBV5-6 with TRBJ2-3; the match to TRBD1 covers 10 bases. CDR1 and CDR2 from the germline V gene are SGHDT and YYEEEE. J lost 4 bases, V lost 4 bases, and 9 bases had no gene match. The CDR3 contains 16 residues. CDR3 sequence reads: CASSLLGQGLPDTQYF. For the CDR3, the DNA is TGTGCCAGCAGCCTTCTGGGACAGGGGTTACCAGATACGCAGTATTTT. The variable domain in full, with the rest retrieved from reference TRBV5-6 and TRBJ2-3, is DAGVTQSPTHLIKTRGQQVTLRCSPKSGHDTVSWYQQALGQGPQFIFQYYEEEERQRGNFPDRFSGHQFPNYSSELNVNALLLGDSALYLCASSLLGQGLPDTQYFGPGTRLTVL.

V and J are TRBV29-1 and TRBJ1-2; no definite D call. Between the trimmed V and J ends, which lost 4 bases and 4 bases, there was a span of 13 bases. Germline V CDR1 and CDR2: SQVTM, ANQGSEA. The CDR3 totals 13 residues. CDR3 loop: CSVGWAQSYGYTF. The CDR3 DNA sequence: TGCAGCGTTGGGTGGGCACAGAGCTATGGCTACACCTTC.

Notes on this clone: One end of the junction varies from germline; a read error may be responsible. CDR3 sequence: CASTRAGYGYIF. The DNA for the CDR3 is TGTGCCAGCACTCGGGCGGGGTATGGCTACATCTTC. The chain links TRBV7-2 to TRBJ1-2; D call uncertain. Germline assignment: CDR1 SGHTA and CDR2 FQGNSA. The CDR3 consists of 12 residues.

This chain connects TRBV10-1 to TRBJ2-1; maybe TRBD2 (6 bases). The ends were cut back, 2 bases at V and 12 bases at J, with 11 bases in the middle. The V gene's germline CDR1 is WNHNN and CDR2 SYGVQD (reference sequence). The CDR3 covers 12 residues. The CDR3 bases are TGCGCCAGCAGTGAGGGACTACTATCGCAGTTCTTC. This sequence encodes CASSEGLLSQFF.

The chain recombines TRBV30 with TRBJ2-7; 8 bases are shared with TRBD1. CDR1 and CDR2 (germline): GTSNPN, SVGIG (reference sequence). The CDR3 has 17 residues. The J segment lost 3 bases and the V segment lost 0 bases, leaving 13 bases of the junction unmatched. The DNA for the CDR3 is TGTGCCTGGAGTGTAGGGTGGACGAGCAGGGGGCACTACGAGCAGTACTTC. This translates into CAWSVGWTSRGHYEQYF. Using reference TRBV30 and TRBJ2-7 for the parts outside the CDR3, the full variable domain is SQTIHQWPATLVQPVGSPLSLECTVEGTSNPNLYWYRQAAGRGLQLLFYSVGIGQISSEVPQNLSASRPQDRQFILSSKKLLLSDSGFYLCAWSVGWTSRGHYEQYFGPGTRLTVT.

The chain is built from TRBV11-3 and TRBJ2-2; D is possibly TRBD2 (7 bases). This CDR3 contains 16 residues. Trimming removed 5 bases at V and 3 bases at J, with 16 bases between. Germline V CDR1 and CDR2: SGHNT, YENEEA. The CDR3 here is CASSPRGGLDTGELFF. The CDR3 DNA reads as TGTGCCAGCAGCCCTAGGGGGGGACTGGACACCGGGGAGCTGTTTTTT.

As concerns this clone: Mismatch with germline at one junction end may stem from a read error. V and J are TRBV6-5 and TRBJ2-7; 7 bases are shared with TRBD2. CDR1 MNHEY and CDR2 SVGAGI come from the germline V gene. CDR3 length: 16 amino acids. CDR3 DNA sequence: TGTGCCAGCAGCTACTTGGGCGGCGGGAGACATAGGGAGCAGTACTTC. This codes for CASSYLGGGRHREQYF.

This chain uses TRBV6-6 with TRBJ2-4; maybe TRBD2 (5 bases). Trimming pared 2 bases from V and 5 bases from J, leaving 16 bases between. In germline, CDR1 is MNHNY, CDR2 SVGAGI (reference sequence). The CDR3 is 16 amino acids. The CDR3 reads CASSYGVGASENIQYF. The CDR3 bases are TGTGCCAGCAGTTACGGGGTGGGAGCGAGCGAAAACATTCAGTACTTC.

The rearrangement uses TRBV6-1 and TRBJ2-7; D is undetermined. Germline-derived CDR1 and CDR2 are MNHNS and SASEGT. The V and J ends lost 5 bases and 3 bases respectively, with 8 bases between them. The CDR3 sequence is 12 residues long. The CDR3 reads CASSSPYYEQYF. The CDR3 DNA is TGTGCCAGCAGTTCTCCCTACTACGAGCAGTACTTC.

The chain recombines TRBV19 with TRBJ2-3, with 9 bases matching TRBD1. The junction had 8 bases not matched to a gene; V was cut back by 7 bases and J by 3 bases. The CDR3 spans 15 residues. Germline CDR1 and CDR2: LNHDA and SQIVND (reference sequence). The DNA for the CDR3 is TGTGCCAGTAACCCACAGGGGGCTACGACAGATACGCAGTATTTT. It yields the protein CASNPQGATTDTQYF.

This rearrangement joins TRBV21-1 to TRBJ1-2. TRBV21-1 is a known pseudogene. This CDR3 is 19 amino acids long. The CDR3 region has the DNA TGTGCCAGCAGCAAAGCGCTTCGGGAGGGTAGTAGGGGAAACTATGGCTACACCTTC. Its translation: CASSKALREGSRGNYGYTF.

The CDR3 loop reads CASSPPQGQETQYF. DNA of the CDR3: TGCGCCAGCAGCCCCCCACAGGGACAAGAGACCCAGTACTTC. The gene calls are TRBV4-1 and TRBJ2-5, with a weak D call TRBD1 (6 bases). The V end lost 4 bases, the J end lost 2 bases, and 11 bases lay between the germline ends. Germline CDR1 is MGHRA and CDR2 is YSYEKL. CDR3 length: 14 residues.

The chain joins TRBV2 to TRBJ2-2; D call uncertain. Germline V gives CDR1 SNHLY, CDR2 FYNNEI. Trimming pared 5 bases from V and 1 base from J, leaving 5 bases between. There are 13 residues in the CDR3. Here the CDR3 reads CASSRRNTGELFF. The CDR3 DNA follows: TGTGCCAGCAGTCGGAGGAACACCGGGGAGCTGTTTTTT.

V and J are TRBV28 and TRBJ2-5; 9 nucleotides align to TRBD2. The CDR3 is 16 amino acids. The J segment lost 1 base and the V segment lost 3 bases, leaving 6 bases of the junction unmatched. The germline CDR1 and CDR2 sequences are MDHEN and SYDVKM. This CDR3 reads CASSFARSGGQETQYF. The DNA for the CDR3 is TGTGCCAGCAGTTTCGCCCGTAGCGGGGGCCAAGAGACCCAGTACTTC.

The CDR3 reads CASSARLAPTYEQYF. The CDR3 DNA sequence: TGTGCCAGCAGCGCAAGACTAGCTCCGACCTACGAGCAGTACTTC. This chain links TRBV7-9 with TRBJ2-7; 7 bases match TRBD2. The germline V gene encodes CDR1 SEHNR and CDR2 FQNEAQ (reference sequence). The CDR3 has 15 amino acids. The V segment lost 5 bases and the J segment 2 bases; nucleotides outside the gene matches: 9.

The V call is TRBV20-1, the J call TRBJ2-7, with TRBD1 as a possible D gene (6 bases). Trimming took off 6 bases at V and 4 bases at J, with 10 bases between the two ends. Germline V gene sequence: CDR1 DFQATT, CDR2 SNEGSKA (reference sequence). The CDR3 contains 11 residues. CDR3 nucleotides: TGCAGTGCACAGAGGGGGTACGAGCAGTACTTC. Amino acid sequence: CSAQRGYEQYF.

The rearrangement uses TRBV5-1 and TRBJ2-5; D is possibly TRBD1 (6 bases). V was trimmed by 4 bases and J by 1 base, leaving 11 bases between them. The CDR3 sequence is 14 residues long. Germline V lookup: CDR1 SGHRS, CDR2 YFSETQ. In DNA, the CDR3 is TGCGCCAGCAGCCAAGGGGGAGTCCAAGAGACCCAGTACTTC. Amino acid sequence: CASSQGGVQETQYF.

This sequence joins TRBV6-1 and TRBJ2-3; TRBD1 matches at 8 bases. The CDR3 spans 15 residues. Germline CDR1 MNHNS, CDR2 SASEGT. Trimming cost V 3 bases and J 3 bases; bases outside gene matches: 5. The CDR3 DNA sequence: TGTGCCAGCAGTGACAGGGGGCGGATGACAGATACGCAGTATTTT. Translating it yields CASSDRGRMTDTQYF.

The rearrangement joins TRBV9 to TRBJ2-3, with D perhaps TRBD1 (5 bases). CDR3 size: 16 residues. V was pared by 0 bases and J by 6 bases, with 17 bases between. Germline V lookup: CDR1 SGDLS, CDR2 YYNGEE. CDR3: CASSVGGSESIDTQYF. CDR3 DNA: TGTGCCAGCAGCGTAGGGGGCAGCGAATCTATTGATACGCAGTATTTT.

In nucleotides, the CDR3 is TGTGCCAGCAGCTTGGGGACAGGGGGCACTCAGCCCCAGCATTTT. Protein: CASSLGTGGTQPQHF. This chain uses TRBV7-2 with TRBJ1-5; 12 bases are shared with TRBD1. The CDR3 consists of 15 residues. V lost 3 bases and J lost 6; bases outside the gene matches: 3. Germline V gene data show CDR1 as SGHTA and CDR2 as FQGNSA.

The chain uses TRBV19 and TRBJ1-5; 7 bases map to TRBD1. Unmatched junction bases numbered 9, after V lost 6 bases and J lost 7 bases. This CDR3 is built from 14 residues. Germline assignment: CDR1 LNHDA and CDR2 SQIVND (reference sequence). CDR3 DNA sequence: TGTGCCAGTAGCCGGACAGGCAGTGCCCAGCCCCAGCATTTT. The encoded protein is CASSRTGSAQPQHF.

The chain couples TRBV4-3 to TRBJ2-1; the match to TRBD2 covers 8 bases. The CDR3 consists of 15 residues. The V gene end was trimmed by 1 base and the J gene end by 8 bases; junction bases not matched to a gene: 7. Per germline, CDR1 LGHNA and CDR2 YSLEER. CDR3 in amino acids: CASSQAGTRWDEQFF. As DNA, the CDR3 is TGCGCCAGCAGCCAAGCTGGGACTAGGTGGGATGAGCAGTTCTTC.